Shown below are 4 T cell receptor beta chains from a single sample sequenced in a study of response to subunit inactivated influenza vaccine. TCRdb redid the calling of the RT-PCR reads with MiXCR, one entry per CDR3 protein. This table has about 650,000 distinct CDR3 sequences, 14% appearing once. The sequenced sample was PBMCs from blood, obtained around 15 days before vaccination. Every receptor here comes from a man between 45 and 60 years old who received an inactivated influenza vaccine.

The rearrangement uses TRBV10-3 and TRBJ2-5; 9 nucleotides line up with TRBD2. V was pared by 11 bases and J by 5 bases, with 6 bases of the junction left unmatched. Germline V gene data show CDR1 as ENHRY and CDR2 as SYGVKD. There are 12 residues in the CDR3. This CDR3 reads CAVSGSLETQYF. The CDR3 DNA follows: TGTGCCGTTAGCGGGAGCCTGGAGACCCAGTACTTC.

The rearrangement uses TRBV6-5 and TRBJ2-7; no firm D call. V was pared by 0 bases and J by 0 bases, with 9 bases between. The CDR3 has 15 amino acids. Germline V CDR1 and CDR2: MNHEY, SVGAGI. The CDR3 is CASSYSLSSSYEQYF. CDR3 sequence (DNA): TGTGCCAGCAGTTACTCGTTATCCAGCTCCTACGAGCAGTACTTC.

The V gene is TRBV28, the J gene TRBJ2-7; TRBD1 matches at 8 bases. V dropped 5 bases and J dropped 4; count of bases not matched to a gene: 7. The CDR3 is made up of 14 amino acids. In germline, CDR1 is MDHEN, CDR2 SYDVKM. CDR3 in amino acids: CASSPGDRGYEQYF. For the CDR3, the DNA is TGTGCCAGCAGTCCTGGAGACAGGGGTTACGAGCAGTACTTC.

This clonotype is medium-sized (0.01 to 0.1%) in the sample. The V gene is TRBV7-2, the J gene TRBJ2-5; D uncertain. Germline values: CDR1 SGHTA, CDR2 FQGNSA. V lost 3 bases and J 1 base, leaving 9 bases between the germline ends. This CDR3 spans 14 amino acids. CDR3 in amino acids: CASSLNPFQETQYF. In nucleotides, the CDR3 is TGTGCCAGCAGCTTGAACCCGTTCCAAGAGACCCAGTACTTC. The full variable domain, rest sourced from reference TRBV7-2 and TRBJ2-5, is GAGVSQSPSNKVTEKGKDVELRCDPISGHTALYWYRQSLGQGLEFLIYFQGNSAPDKSGLPSDRFSAERTGGSVSTLTIQRTQQEDSAVYLCASSLNPFQETQYFGPGTRLLVL.